This is a list of T cell receptor beta chains from one sample in a study of T-cell reconstitution after alpha-beta-depleted transplantation in children. In TCRdb, the PCR reads were re-called with MiXCR into one record per CDR3 protein. The sample records 200,000 to 250,000 distinct CDR3 sequences, roughly 11% being singletons. Sequencing used PBMCs, obtained before TCRalphabeta/CD19-depleted stem cell transplant. The receptor source for this set is a child under two years old with acute myeloid leukemia, due to receive a stem cell transplant. The conserved cysteine and the conserved F or W are not part of the CDR3 here. The order of the fields is V gene, J gene, CDR3 protein.

>TRBV5-1|TRBJ2-3
ASSLSQLTDTQY
>TRBV23-1|TRBJ2-3
ASSPLASEADTQY
>TRBV7-8|TRBJ2-2
ASSIGRGVNTGELF
>TRBV20-1|TRBJ2-6
SATVRTGGGGANVLT
>TRBV7-3|TRBJ2-5
ASSLGTSGWETQY
>TRBV7-9|TRBJ1-1
ASSLRVVATEAF
>TRBV27|TRBJ2-7
DSSLGGRRGEQY
>TRBV5-1|TRBJ2-1
ASSFGDPTAEQF
>TRBV6-6|TRBJ1-6
ASSQSPLH
>TRBV4-2|TRBJ2-3
ASSQDRNRAADTQY
>TRBV6-5|TRBJ2-3
ASSYPKRGSDTQY
>TRBV12-5|TRBJ1-1
ASGLGSAEAF
>TRBV5-1|TRBJ2-2
ASSLGQGATGELF
>TRBV5-5|TRBJ1-5
ASSWAGTGVNQPQH
>TRBV20-1|TRBJ2-1
SARDLRDEQF
>TRBV29-1|TRBJ2-7
SVGEGAAHEQY
>TRBV2|TRBJ1-3
ASSEDPRNTIY
>TRBV7-9|TRBJ2-1
ASSLRAAYNEQF
>TRBV12-3/TRBV12-4|TRBJ2-5
ASRARGGGETQY
>TRBV11-2|TRBJ2-7
ASSLDLAGAAEQY
>TRBV12-3/TRBV12-4|TRBJ1-1
ASSRGDWSTEAF